The rows below give T cell receptor beta chains drawn from one sample of a study of control samples from healthy donors and cancer patients. TCRdb's copy holds only in-frame clones and misses some; the assay was immunoSEQ multiplex PCR. This sample has about 410,000 clones; approximately 92% occur once, and the top ten carry 5.5% to 8%. The sequencing input was PBMCs. The receptors here all came from a man between 40 and 49 years old with head and neck cancer. Each CDR3 is given with its conserved first and last residue. D genes are given only for firm matches. Some rows mark clone size as missing; the rest say once, few, many or name a class of expanded clone.

clone_size j_call v_call d_call cdr3_length cdr3_aa cdr3_nt
NA TRBJ2-1 TRBV30 TRBD2 11 CAWSGGGEQFF TGTGCCTGGAGTGGGGGGGGAGAGCAGTTCTTC
NA TRBJ1-5 TRBV25-1 NA 14 CASSERGYNQPQHF TGTGCCAGCAGTGAACGGGGATACAATCAGCCCCAGCATTTT
NA TRBJ2-2 TRBV27 NA 13 CASSRGSTGELFF TGTGCCAGCAGTCGGGGGAGCACCGGGGAGCTGTTTTTT
NA TRBJ1-4 TRBV28 NA 14 CATNPVGGSEKLFF TGTGCCACCAATCCCGTCGGCGGGAGTGAAAAACTGTTTTTT
few TRBJ2-7 TRBV7-2 NA 15 CASSSLRPLSYEQYF TGTGCCAGCAGCTCCCTTCGGCCGCTTTCCTACGAGCAGTACTTC
NA TRBJ1-5 TRBV19 NA 13 CASSRPPNQPQHF TGTGCCAGTAGTAGGCCACCAAATCAGCCCCAGCATTTT
NA TRBJ1-2 TRBV11-2 NA 14 CASSLNGRNYGYTF TGTGCCAGCAGCTTAAACGGAAGGAACTATGGCTACACCTTC
NA TRBJ2-7 TRBV27 NA 16 CASSTIQGGGTYEQYF TGTGCCAGCAGTACCATACAGGGTGGGGGAACCTACGAGCAGTACTTC
few TRBJ1-6 TRBV2 NA 17 CATKGGGLGSYNSPLHF TGTGCCACTAAAGGCGGAGGGTTGGGATCCTATAATTCACCCCTCCACTTT
NA TRBJ1-3 TRBV2 NA 16 CASSELEALSGNTIYF TGTGCCAGCAGTGAACTGGAGGCTCTCTCTGGAAACACCATATATTTT
few TRBJ2-3 TRBV18 NA 13 CASSPSGTDTQYF TGTGCCAGCTCACCGAGTGGCACAGATACGCAGTATTTT
once TRBJ2-1 TRBV7-9 NA 11 CASSLAYEQFF TGTGCCAGCAGCTTAGCGTATGAGCAGTTCTTC
NA TRBJ1-6 TRBV10-3 TRBD1 15 CASRQGMAGNSPLHF TGTGCCTCTCGACAGGGGATGGCTGGTAATTCACCCCTCCACTTT
NA TRBJ2-7 TRBV29-1 NA 13 CSVPGTTNYEQYF TGCAGCGTTCCCGGGACGACAAACTACGAGCAGTACTTC
NA TRBJ1-3 TRBV7-9 TRBD1 16 CASSLGGQERGNTIYF TGTGCCAGCAGCTTAGGGGGACAGGAGCGAGGAAACACCATATATTTT
NA TRBJ2-3 TRBV5-4 NA 16 CASSRPGGEVGDTQYF TGTGCCAGCAGCCGCCCAGGGGGGGAGGTAGGAGATACGCAGTATTTT
NA TRBJ1-3 TRBV5-1 TRBD1 15 CASRVEGAAGNTIYF TGCGCCAGCCGAGTGGAGGGGGCAGCTGGAAACACCATATATTTT
few TRBJ2-7 TRBV12-3/TRBV12-4 TRBD2 13 CASSFGTTDEQYF TGTGCCAGCAGTTTCGGGACTACGGACGAGCAGTACTTC
many TRBJ1-1 TRBV29-1 NA 11 CSVVGQIEAFF TGCAGCGTAGTGGGGCAGATTGAAGCTTTCTTT
once TRBJ1-4 TRBV5-1 NA 14 CASRVGGDNEKLFF TGCGCCAGCAGAGTAGGGGGAGATAATGAAAAACTGTTTTTT
NA TRBJ1-4 TRBV27 TRBD1 13 CASSSGQVIELFF TGTGCCAGCAGTTCGGGACAGGTGATAGAACTGTTTTTT
once TRBJ2-2 TRBV7-3 TRBD2 13 CASSPGGGGELFF TGTGCCAGCAGTCCGGGCGGGGGCGGGGAGCTGTTTTTT
NA TRBJ2-5 TRBV19 NA 11 CASSIAETQYF TGTGCCAGTAGTATCGCAGAGACCCAGTACTTC
NA TRBJ1-1 TRBV27 TRBD1 15 CASSSLDRGVTEAFF TGTGCCAGCAGTTCGCTGGACAGGGGGGTGACTGAAGCTTTCTTT
NA TRBJ1-1 TRBV30 NA 13 CAWSLQENTEAFF TGTGCCTGGAGTCTACAGGAGAACACTGAAGCTTTCTTT
NA TRBJ1-5 TRBV9 NA 14 CASSVADSYQPQHF TGTGCCAGCAGCGTAGCTGACAGTTATCAGCCCCAGCATTTT
NA TRBJ1-1 TRBV5-6 NA 12 CASSLGDTEAFF TGTGCCAGCAGCTTAGGGGATACTGAAGCTTTCTTT
once TRBJ1-2 TRBV11-2 NA 14 CASRGAAVGYGYTF TGTGCCAGCCGAGGGGCCGCGGTGGGCTATGGCTACACCTTC
few TRBJ2-2 TRBV12-1 NA 14 CAVSRPLNTGELFF TGTGCCGTTAGCAGGCCGCTTAACACCGGGGAGCTGTTTTTT
NA TRBJ2-3 TRBV10-3 NA 17 CAIRASGSPGETDTQYF TGTGCCATCAGAGCATCTGGGTCGCCAGGGGAAACAGATACGCAGTATTTT
NA TRBJ1-1 TRBV5-1 NA 13 CASSYLRLTEAFF TGCGCCAGCAGCTACCTCAGGCTTACTGAAGCTTTCTTT
NA TRBJ1-2 TRBV5-6 NA 16 CASSLSPLMMLGGYTF TGTGCCAGCAGCTTGTCGCCTTTGATGATGTTAGGTGGCTACACCTTC
NA TRBJ2-3 TRBV9 TRBD2 16 CASSAVAGGSTDTQYF TGTGCCAGCAGCGCTGTAGCGGGGGGTAGCACAGATACGCAGTATTTT
NA TRBJ2-2 TRBV5-1 NA 16 CASSLVGQLNTGELFF TGCGCCAGCAGCTTGGTGGGACAATTAAACACCGGGGAGCTGTTTTTT
NA TRBJ2-1 TRBV5-1 TRBD2 17 CASSSILLADSYNEQFF TGCGCCAGCAGCTCTATCTTACTAGCGGACTCCTACAATGAGCAGTTCTTC
NA TRBJ1-5 TRBV13 NA 14 CASSAAGKGQPQHF TGTGCCAGCAGCGCGGCAGGGAAGGGTCAGCCCCAGCATTTT
NA TRBJ2-2 TRBV12-3/TRBV12-4 NA 12 CASSDGFGELFF TGTGCCAGCAGCGATGGTTTCGGGGAGCTGTTTTTT
NA TRBJ2-5 TRBV6-2/TRBV6-3 TRBD2 16 CASSYGRAGGPETQYF TGTGCCAGCAGTTACGGACGGGCGGGAGGGCCAGAGACCCAGTACTTC
NA TRBJ2-7 TRBV5-1 NA 15 CASSFKLNSIYEQYF TGCGCCAGCAGCTTTAAGCTGAACTCGATCTACGAGCAGTACTTC
NA TRBJ2-3 TRBV7-6 TRBD2 15 CASSPSGGFTDTQYF TGTGCCAGCAGCCCTAGCGGGGGGTTCACAGATACGCAGTATTTT
NA TRBJ2-1 TRBV5-1 TRBD2 15 CASSLEGGIYNEQFF TGCGCCAGCAGCTTGGAGGGAGGGATCTACAATGAGCAGTTCTTC
NA TRBJ2-7 TRBV5-1 TRBD2 14 CASSSLAGMYEQYF TGCGCCAGCAGCTCTCTAGCGGGAATGTACGAGCAGTACTTC
NA TRBJ1-1 TRBV19 TRBD1 16 CASSQRTGGDPNEAFF TGTGCCAGTAGTCAGCGGACAGGGGGCGATCCAAATGAAGCTTTCTTT
NA TRBJ2-4 TRBV6-8 NA 13 CASTPPRAHIQYF TGTGCCAGCACCCCCCCTCGGGCTCACATTCAGTACTTC
NA TRBJ2-4 TRBV2 TRBD2 20 CASSEHEWRIAGAAKNIQYF TGTGCCAGCAGTGAGCATGAATGGAGGATAGCGGGAGCCGCCAAAAACATTCAGTACTTC
NA TRBJ2-1 TRBV12-3/TRBV12-4 NA 12 CASSFQEYEQFF TGTGCCAGCAGTTTCCAGGAGTATGAGCAGTTCTTC
NA TRBJ2-2 TRBV27 NA 11 CASSVDGELFF TGTGCCAGCAGTGTGGATGGGGAGCTGTTTTTT
NA TRBJ2-7 TRBV5-5 TRBD1 14 CASSLGQGLSEQYF TGTGCCAGCAGCTTGGGACAGGGGTTATCCGAGCAGTACTTC
NA TRBJ1-2 TRBV18 NA 15 CASSRNDGGNYGYTF TGTGCCAGCTCACGTAACGATGGTGGAAACTATGGCTACACCTTC
NA TRBJ1-2 TRBV21-1 NA 16 CASSKVKGSTNYGYTF TGTGCCAGCAGCAAAGTGAAGGGGTCTACTAACTATGGCTACACCTTC
once TRBJ1-1 TRBV2 NA 14 CASSESQLNTEAFF TGTGCCAGCAGTGAATCCCAGCTTAACACTGAAGCTTTCTTT
NA TRBJ1-3 TRBV7-9 NA 16 CASTPTEGASGNTIYF TGTGCCAGCACCCCTACGGAGGGTGCATCTGGAAACACCATATATTTT
NA TRBJ1-4 TRBV6-2/TRBV6-3 NA 14 CASSSASLNEKLFF TGTGCCAGCAGTTCCGCCAGCCTTAATGAAAAACTGTTTTTT
NA TRBJ2-5 TRBV7-8 NA 16 CASSPRRRGLQETQYF TGTGCCAGCAGCCCTCGCCGGCGGGGTCTCCAAGAGACCCAGTACTTC
NA TRBJ1-2 TRBV5-6 TRBD1 13 CASSLGDREGYTF TGTGCCAGCAGCTTGGGGGACAGGGAAGGCTACACCTTC